The TCR beta chain under discussion was sequenced for a study of shared clonotypes between healthy human individuals. Study in general: A few men and two women, aged 18 to 49, were donors.

Profiled with immunoSEQ multiplex PCR; TCRdb holds only in-frame clones, not every one. Counted here are 950,000 to 1,300,000 clones, approximately 70% occurring once; the ten biggest clones make up around 1.4%. CDR1 is GTSNPN and CDR2 is SVGIG in the germline V gene (reference sequence). Trimming removed 0 bases at V and 0 bases at J, with 11 bases between. The CDR3 loop spans 15 amino acids. This clonotype was sampled from a man between 18 and 35 years old in good health. Sequencing used memory CD4+ T cells sorted from blood. Subset denoted: CD45RA-negative fraction. The chain couples TRBV30 to TRBJ1-2, with D tentatively TRBD1 (5 bases). Here the CDR3 DNA reads TGTGCCTGGAGTGTAGGAAGGGGCACTAACTATGGCTACACCTTC. Translated, it gives CAWSVGRGTNYGYTF.